The text below deals with one T cell receptor (beta chain). Its antigen is still unknown. The sample holds no much larger clone one base away, and base qualities are not on file. Sorted unstimulated T cells and proliferating T cells recovered from mixed lymphocyte reactions underwent TCRbeta CDR3 sequencing. Fresh whole blood from over 8 HLA-typed healthy donors was used to isolate PBMCs. Receptor libraries were prepared by the immunoSEQ multiplex PCR assay. Each sample had some 9.7 x 10^4 TCR templates assayed by the deep sequencing platform. Genomic DNA extracted from sorted T cells was the material used for TCRbeta CDR3 sequencing. The source study handled its data this way. Clonal analysis of TCRbeta CDR3 data was done in the R programming language. Unstimulated samples were compared with post-reaction CFSE-low samples to define alloreactive CD4+ and CD8+ clones. Regulatory or non-regulatory origin was assigned to alloreactive CD4+ clones by matching of sequences to sorted unstimulated Treg and non-Treg repertoires. Sourced from immuneACCESS, this table was stored by TCRdb with only in-frame sequences that have V and J called. A share of the clones is absent; for the studies checked, an unresolved V gene accounts for under half, and the remainder has no known explanation. V and J calls and clone size come straight from that table; D and trimming were deduced from the DNA. For this sample there are roughly 100,000 clones; 80% to 95% appear just once. Of the sample, about 1.1% is held by the ten largest clones.

The data originate from a study of siplizumab effects on memory and regulatory T cells (dated by TCRdb to the late 2010s). In the study overall: The study examined how the anti-CD2 antibody siplizumab affects alloreactive T-cell subsets in allogeneic mixed lymphocyte reactions built from human PBMCs. Study-wide conclusions, independent of this receptor: Whether proliferating Tregs from siplizumab cultures were suppressive was not functionally confirmed. Roughly 80-95% of proliferating CD4+ or CD8+ clones could not be assigned a naive or memory phenotype. Unstimulated naive T cells appeared to be more diverse than memory T cells, and naive cells seemed to make a substantial contribution to the alloresponse. Because sequences below about 10^-5 frequency were poorly captured, only a minor fraction of alloreactive clones could be mapped to unstimulated subsets. Of the alloreactive CD4+ clones that could be mapped, the Treg-derived share averaged roughly 69% with siplizumab compared with 26.9% in control reactions. The cumulative frequency of alloreactive sequences that could be traced back to unstimulated CD4+ memory T cells was significantly reduced by siplizumab.

CDR1 and CDR2, per the germline V gene, are MGHDK and SYGVNS. A distance of 14 bases separates the germline ends of V and J, which lose 5 bases and 1 base respectively. The CDR3, from cysteine to phenylalanine, totals 15 residues. Kept here is only the CDR3 DNA, which spans 45 bases and is read in frame from base 1. The chain uses TRBV25-1 and TRBJ1-1, with TRBD1 perhaps the D gene, on 5 matching bases. This clonotype was obtained from a human donor in good health. The specimen sequenced was CD4+ T cells sorted from blood. The nucleotide sequence is TGTGCCAGCAGTAAGCCAGGGACTGGGAACACTGAAGCTTTCTTT. It codes for CASSKPGTGNTEAFF.